This T cell receptor beta chain was sequenced in a study of shared clonotypes between healthy human individuals. Findings and caveats of the study: Sampling was confined to blood; repertoires within tissues likely differ.

The germline V and J ends were trimmed by 5 bases and 2 bases, with 9 bases remaining between them. The CDR3 totals 13 residues. The germline V gene has CDR1 SEHNR and CDR2 FQNEAQ (reference sequence). Profiling relied on immunoSEQ multiplex PCR, and the TCRdb table lists in-frame clones only, not all of them. The sample lists some 500,000 clones; 79% were seen once. A remark on this clone: Its matching antigen is unknown.

For genomic DNA, unsorted samples relied on about 90 million PBMCs. The sequencing sample was made of PBMCs. The chain carries TRBV7-9 and TRBJ1-2; D perhaps matches TRBD1 (5 bases). The TCR was taken from a woman between 35 and 50 years old in good health. Some clones in this sample may be carry-over from other donors' samples. The DNA for the CDR3 is TGTGCCAGCAGCGCACAGGCGAACTATGGCTACACCTTC. This sequence encodes CASSAQANYGYTF.